This TCR beta chain was retrieved from a study of monozygotic twins with inflammatory bowel disease. The study, taken as a whole, reports: With inverse Simpson as the measure, TCRbeta diversity was lower in IBD patients than in healthy co-twins. There was no support for any single strong signal or clonotype associated with IBD.

With respect to this clonotype: Its antigen is as yet unknown.

Eight separate reactions per sample served to make cDNA. TCRdb re-called the 5' RACE reads; every CDR3 protein appears as one record, without DNA. The sample features 400,000 to 500,000 distinct CDR3 sequences, with 2% to 2.5% in its top ten. CDR1 and CDR2 (germline): SGHVS, FQNEAQ. The CDR3 spans 13 residues. The rearrangement joins TRBV7-8 to TRBJ2-7. Sequencing was carried out using blood. This clonotype was obtained from a human donor with ulcerative colitis or Crohn's disease, or a healthy co-twin of an affected twin (not recorded which). CDR3 region: CASRPHSSYEQYF.